This is a list of T cell receptor beta chains from one sample in a study of T cell responses to AZD1222 COVID-19 vaccine. Generated by immunoSEQ multiplex PCR, the TCRdb table keeps only in-frame clones and is missing some. The data show about 78,000 clones, roughly four fifths seen once. The sequenced sample was peripheral blood, obtained on day 0 of AZD1222 vaccination. These receptors came from an adult in good health. CDR3s include the opening cysteine and the closing phenylalanine or tryptophan. The D gene is left open where the match is weak. Part of the rows lack a size; the others show once, few, many or a class for expanded clones.

TRBJ2-1,TRBV6-6,NA,TRBD2,TGTGCCAGCAGGTGGCTAGCGGGAGGGAGCAATGAGCAGTTCTTC,CASRWLAGGSNEQFF
TRBJ1-1,TRBV20-1,NA,NA,TGCAGTGCTCCCCAGGGAGGTAGGGCTTTCTTT,CSAPQGGRAFF
TRBJ1-1,TRBV27,NA,NA,TGTGCCAGCAGTGTGACGGTGAGCACTGAAGCTTTCTTT,CASSVTVSTEAFF
TRBJ2-5,TRBV5-5,NA,NA,TGTGCCAGCAGCTTGGGTCGCTCGGAGACCCAGTACTTC,CASSLGRSETQYF
TRBJ1-4,TRBV15,once,NA,TGTGCCACCAGCAGTGAAAAAAGAATAGGTGAAAAACTGTTTTTT,CATSSEKRIGEKLFF
TRBJ1-2,TRBV2,NA,NA,TGTGCCAGCAGGCTCTCGTTGGGGGTTAACTATGGCTACACCTTC,CASRLSLGVNYGYTF
TRBJ1-5,TRBV7-2,few,TRBD1,TGTGCCAGCAGCTTTACAGGGGGTGGCAATCAGCCCCAGCATTTT,CASSFTGGGNQPQHF
TRBJ2-1,TRBV7-9,few,TRBD2,TGTGCCAGCAGCTCGACTAGCGGGAGAGCTGGGGTCCGTGTGAATGAGCAGTTCTTC,CASSSTSGRAGVRVNEQFF
TRBJ1-4,TRBV7-2,NA,NA,TGTGCCAGCAGCACGCGGACAGCAACTAATGAAAAACTGTTTTTT,CASSTRTATNEKLFF
TRBJ1-2,TRBV6-6,NA,TRBD1,TGTGCCAGCAGCCACCCGGGACAGGGGGAAAACTATGGCTACACCTTC,CASSHPGQGENYGYTF
TRBJ2-7,TRBV18,NA,NA,TGTGCCAGCTCACCACCGAGAGTTCCCCTCGAGCAGTACTTC,CASSPPRVPLEQYF
TRBJ2-2,TRBV19,NA,TRBD1,TGTGCCAGTAGTACCCCCGGACAGGGTACCGGGGAGCTGTTTTTT,CASSTPGQGTGELFF
TRBJ2-3,TRBV9,NA,NA,TGTGCCAGCAGCGTAGCCCTAATTTCTAGCACAGATACGCAGTATTTT,CASSVALISSTDTQYF
TRBJ2-1,TRBV7-2,NA,NA,TGTGCCAGCAGCTTGGTGGCGGGCTTCGTAGAAGAGCAGTTCTTC,CASSLVAGFVEEQFF
TRBJ1-5,TRBV2,few,NA,TGTGCCAGCAGTGAAGCGGGCCCTAATCAGCCCCAGCATTTT,CASSEAGPNQPQHF
TRBJ2-3,TRBV7-8,once,TRBD2,TGTGCCAGCAGCCTCCGGGGGGCGGGAGGAGATACGCAGTATTTT,CASSLRGAGGDTQYF
TRBJ1-6,TRBV6-6,few,NA,TGTGCCAGCAGTTACTCGCTCGGCGAGCTGAATTCACCCCTCCACTTT,CASSYSLGELNSPLHF
TRBJ2-1,TRBV6-4,NA,TRBD2,TGTGCCAGCAGTGACGGAACTAGCGGGGGGGACTACAATGAGCAGTTCTTC,CASSDGTSGGDYNEQFF
TRBJ2-3,TRBV5-1,NA,NA,TGCGCCAGCAGCTTGGGGGAGACAGATACGCAGTATTTT,CASSLGETDTQYF
TRBJ1-4,TRBV25-1,few,NA,TGTGCCAGCAGTGAGGATGGCAGGGCTAATGAAAAACTGTTTTTT,CASSEDGRANEKLFF
TRBJ2-5,TRBV24-1,once,NA,TGTGCCACCAGTGATCAGTGGGAAGAGACCCAGTACTTC,CATSDQWEETQYF
TRBJ1-5,TRBV5-5,medium-sized,NA,TGTGCCAGCAGCTTGGAGGGGGGAGATCAGCCCCAGCATTTT,CASSLEGGDQPQHF
TRBJ1-2,TRBV9,NA,NA,TGTGCCAGCAGCGTATTGGCGAATTTCGCTGGCTACACCTTC,CASSVLANFAGYTF
TRBJ1-1,TRBV7-2,NA,NA,TGTGCCAGCAGCCCCCGCCGGGGCGCGGGGACTGAAGCTTTCTTT,CASSPRRGAGTEAFF
TRBJ1-1,TRBV11-3,NA,NA,TGTGCCAGCAGCTTAGACAGGAACACTGAAGCTTTCTTT,CASSLDRNTEAFF
TRBJ2-1,TRBV27,NA,NA,TGTGCCAGCAGTTTCCGGGACAGGGCCGCTTTCGGGGGCGGGAGGCAAAATGAGCAGTTCTTC,CASSFRDRAAFGGGRQNEQFF
TRBJ1-1,TRBV29-1,NA,NA,TGCAGCGTTGACAGGTGTTCCTTT,CSVDRCSF
TRBJ2-1,TRBV7-9,NA,NA,TGTGCCAGCAGCCGCTGGGTGGGAGGTAAGTTCTTC,CASSRWVGGKFF
TRBJ1-2,TRBV5-4,NA,TRBD1,TGTGCCAGCAGCTTCGGAACAGGGGGATACTATGGCTACACCTTC,CASSFGTGGYYGYTF
TRBJ2-5,TRBV10-2,few,TRBD2,TGCGCCAGCAGTCATCGGACTAGCGGCCAAGAGACCCAGTACTTC,CASSHRTSGQETQYF
TRBJ2-7,TRBV6-5,NA,NA,TGTGCCAGCACGGGCCCATACGAGCAGTACTTC,CASTGPYEQYF
TRBJ1-1,TRBV7-8,NA,TRBD1,TGTGCCAGCAGCTTAGTCGGGACAGAACCTAAAGCTTTCTTT,CASSLVGTEPKAFF
TRBJ2-1,TRBV24-1,NA,TRBD2,TGTGCCACCAGTGACTCAGCGGGATTGGGATACAATGAGCAGTTCTTC,CATSDSAGLGYNEQFF
TRBJ1-3,TRBV7-6,NA,TRBD1,TGTGCCAGCGGCTCGGACAGGGCTTCTGGAAACACCATATATTTT,CASGSDRASGNTIYF
TRBJ1-4,TRBV7-9,NA,NA,TGTGCTGTTCCTAGCGGTGAAAAACTGTTTTTT,CAVPSGEKLFF
TRBJ1-3,TRBV9,NA,NA,TGTGCCAGCAGCGAGAGGAGGTCTGGAAACACCATATATTTT,CASSERRSGNTIYF
TRBJ2-3,TRBV7-2,NA,NA,TGTGCCAGCAGCGCATCGGCCAGAGGGGGGGGGACAGATACGCAGTATTTT,CASSASARGGGTDTQYF
TRBJ2-7,TRBV24-1,NA,NA,TGTGCCACCAGTGAAGCTGACGGCTACGAGCAGTACTTC,CATSEADGYEQYF
TRBJ1-2,TRBV9,NA,TRBD1,TGTGCCAGCAGCGTAGACAGGGGGGCTATGGGCTACACCTTC,CASSVDRGAMGYTF
TRBJ1-1,TRBV4-2,few,NA,TGTGCCAGCAGCCAAGGGGAAGGCAGAGGGTACACTGAAGCTTTCTTT,CASSQGEGRGYTEAFF
TRBJ2-1,TRBV2,once,TRBD2,TGTGCCAACCGGGGGGCCTACAATGAGCAGTTCTTC,CANRGAYNEQFF
TRBJ1-1,TRBV5-4,NA,TRBD1,TGTGCCAGCAGCTCAGGACAGGTTGAAGCTTTCTTT,CASSSGQVEAFF
TRBJ2-7,TRBV6-2/TRBV6-3,NA,NA,TGTGCCAGCAGTTATTCGTCGGGACCCTACGAGCAGTACTTC,CASSYSSGPYEQYF
TRBJ1-4,TRBV3-1/TRBV3-2,NA,NA,TGTGCCAGCAGCCAAGATAACAGGGTGACGGTGGGGAATGAAAAACTGTTTTTT,CASSQDNRVTVGNEKLFF
TRBJ2-7,TRBV9,NA,TRBD1,TGTGCCAGCAGCTCCAGCGGGACAGGGCAAGTGTACGAGCAGTACTTC,CASSSSGTGQVYEQYF
TRBJ2-3,TRBV5-6,NA,NA,TGTGCCAGCAGCTTGGTAAGGCTGCGCACAGATACGCAGTATTTT,CASSLVRLRTDTQYF
TRBJ1-5,TRBV30,NA,NA,TGTGCCTGGAGTGTCGCAGGAGACCAGCCCCAGCATTTT,CAWSVAGDQPQHF
TRBJ2-7,TRBV29-1,NA,NA,TGCAGCGTTGAAGGTAGATCCTACGAGCAGTACTTC,CSVEGRSYEQYF